Presented here are 5 T cell receptor beta chains from one specimen sequenced in a study of multiple sclerosis patients with progressive multifocal leukoencephalopathy. Sequencing was performed with immunoSEQ multiplex PCR; in TCRdb, only in-frame clones are kept and a portion is missing. The sample shows roughly 34,000 clones, around 91% of them seen only once. The time point was: before natalizumab initiation. Sample: PBMCs. These TCRs come from a human donor with multiple sclerosis.

The chain is built from TRBV6-1 and TRBJ1-5; D is undetermined. Germline V lookup: CDR1 MNHNS, CDR2 SASEGT. This CDR3 contains 13 residues. Trimming removed 6 bases at V and 6 bases at J, with 12 bases between. The CDR3 DNA sequence: TGTGCCAGCAGCCCACGGGAGGCTCAGCCCCAGCATTTT. Translation: CASSPREAQPQHF.

V is TRBV4-2 and J is TRBJ2-2; D is unresolved. CDR3 length equals 13 residues. Germline V gives CDR1 LGHNA, CDR2 YNFKEQ. Trimming left V 0 bases short and J 3 bases short, with 2 bases between. CDR3 DNA sequence: TGTGCCAGCAGCCAAGAGTACACCGGGGAGCTGTTTTTT. Encoded protein: CASSQEYTGELFF.

The chain uses TRBV7-2 and TRBJ1-3; possible D gene TRBD1, 5 bases. The ends were cut back, 3 bases at V and 4 bases at J, with 16 bases in the middle. CDR3 size: 16 residues. The germline V gene has CDR1 SGHTA and CDR2 FQGNSA. The CDR3 region has the DNA TGTGCCAGCAGCTTGACCAGGGTGGTGGAAGGAAACACCATATATTTT. Translating it yields CASSLTRVVEGNTIYF.

The chain joins TRBV7-3 to TRBJ1-1; D might be TRBD1 (5 bases). Trimming removed 5 bases at V and 0 bases at J, with 10 bases between. This CDR3 is built from 14 residues. Germline V gives CDR1 SGHTA, CDR2 FQGTGA. CDR3 protein: CASSLGRMNTEAFF. CDR3 nucleotide sequence: TGTGCCAGCAGCCTGGGACGGATGAACACTGAAGCTTTCTTT.

The rearrangement joins TRBV6-6 to TRBJ1-1, with 12 bases that match TRBD1. Germline CDR1 reads MNHNY; CDR2 reads SVGAGI (reference sequence). The CDR3 runs to 15 residues. V was pared by 8 bases and J by 6 bases, with 10 bases of the junction left unmatched. DNA for the CDR3: TGTGCCAGCGGGGCCCCGGGACAGGGGGCCTCTGAAGCTTTCTTT. Amino acid sequence: CASGAPGQGASEAFF.